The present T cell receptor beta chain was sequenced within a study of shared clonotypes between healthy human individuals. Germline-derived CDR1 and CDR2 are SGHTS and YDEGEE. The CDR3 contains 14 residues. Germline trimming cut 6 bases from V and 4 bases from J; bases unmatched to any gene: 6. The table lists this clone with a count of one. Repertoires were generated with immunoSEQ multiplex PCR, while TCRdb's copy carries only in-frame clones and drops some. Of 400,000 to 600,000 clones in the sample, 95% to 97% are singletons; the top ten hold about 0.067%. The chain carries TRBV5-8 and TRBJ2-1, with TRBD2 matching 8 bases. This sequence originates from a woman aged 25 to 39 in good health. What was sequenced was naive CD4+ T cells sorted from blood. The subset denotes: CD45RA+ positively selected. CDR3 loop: CASTAGTSYNEQFF. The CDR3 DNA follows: TGTGCCAGCACAGCCGGGACTAGTTACAATGAGCAGTTCTTC.